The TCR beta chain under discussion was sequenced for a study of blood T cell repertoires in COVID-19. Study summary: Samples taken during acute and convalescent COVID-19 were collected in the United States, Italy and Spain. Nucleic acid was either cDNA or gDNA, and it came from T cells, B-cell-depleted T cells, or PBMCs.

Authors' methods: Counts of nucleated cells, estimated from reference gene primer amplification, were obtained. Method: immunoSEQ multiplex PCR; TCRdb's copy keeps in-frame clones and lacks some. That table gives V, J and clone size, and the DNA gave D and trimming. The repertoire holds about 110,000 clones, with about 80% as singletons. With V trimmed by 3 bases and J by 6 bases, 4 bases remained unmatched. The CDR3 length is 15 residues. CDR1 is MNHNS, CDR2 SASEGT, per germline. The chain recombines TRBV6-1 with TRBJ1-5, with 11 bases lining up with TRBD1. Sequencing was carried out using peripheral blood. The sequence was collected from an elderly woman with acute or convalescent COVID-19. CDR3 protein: CASSDRTGGIQPQHF. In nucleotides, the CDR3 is TGTGCCAGCAGTGACCGGACAGGGGGCATTCAGCCCCAGCATTTT.